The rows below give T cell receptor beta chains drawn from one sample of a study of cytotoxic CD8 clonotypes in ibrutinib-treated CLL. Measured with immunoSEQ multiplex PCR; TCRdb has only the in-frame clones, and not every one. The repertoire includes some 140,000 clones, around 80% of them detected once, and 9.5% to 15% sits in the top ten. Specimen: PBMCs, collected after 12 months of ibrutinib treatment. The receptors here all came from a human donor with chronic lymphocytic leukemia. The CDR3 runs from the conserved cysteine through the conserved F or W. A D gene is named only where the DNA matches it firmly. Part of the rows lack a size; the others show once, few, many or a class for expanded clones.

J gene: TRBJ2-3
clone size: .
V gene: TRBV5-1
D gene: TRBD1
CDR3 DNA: TGCGCCAGCAGCCGACGGACAGGGGGCAAAACAGATACGCAGTATTTT
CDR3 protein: CASSRRTGGKTDTQYF

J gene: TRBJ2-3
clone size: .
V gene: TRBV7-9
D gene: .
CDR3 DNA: TGTGCCAGCAGCAAAGGAGCTAGCGCGCAGGCAGATACGCAGTATTTT
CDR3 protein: CASSKGASAQADTQYF

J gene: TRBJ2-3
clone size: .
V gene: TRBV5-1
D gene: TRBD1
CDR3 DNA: TGCGCCAGCAGCCTAGAGGGACAGCCAAGCACAGATACGCAGTATTTT
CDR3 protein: CASSLEGQPSTDTQYF

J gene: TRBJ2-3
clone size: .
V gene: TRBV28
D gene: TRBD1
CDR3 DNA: TGTGCCAGCAGTAACAACCCCGGGACAGACCCAGATACGCAGTATTTT
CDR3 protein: CASSNNPGTDPDTQYF

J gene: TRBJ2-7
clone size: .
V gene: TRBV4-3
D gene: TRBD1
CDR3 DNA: TGCGCCAGCAGCCGACTCAGTACAGGGGAATACGAGCAGTACTTC
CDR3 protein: CASSRLSTGEYEQYF

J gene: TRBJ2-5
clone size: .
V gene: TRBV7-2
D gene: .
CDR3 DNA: TGTGCCAGCAGCGGGGTTTGGTCGCAAGAGACCCAGTACTTC
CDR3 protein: CASSGVWSQETQYF

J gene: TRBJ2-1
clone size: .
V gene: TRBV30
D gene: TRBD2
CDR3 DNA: TGTGCCTGGAGAGCCGGGACTGACGGGGGGGAGCAGTTCTTC
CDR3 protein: CAWRAGTDGGEQFF

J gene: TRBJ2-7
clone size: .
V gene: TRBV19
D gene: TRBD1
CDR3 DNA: TGTGCCAGTAGTATCGGGACAGGGACTTACGAGCAGTACTTC
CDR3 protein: CASSIGTGTYEQYF

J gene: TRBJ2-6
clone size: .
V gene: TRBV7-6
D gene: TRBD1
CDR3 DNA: TGTGCCAGCACCACAGGGGTAGGGGCCAACGTCCTGACTTTC
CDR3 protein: CASTTGVGANVLTF

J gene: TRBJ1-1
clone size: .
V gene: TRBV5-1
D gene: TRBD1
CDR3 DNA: TGCGCCAGCAGCTTTGGACAGGATGAAGCTTTCTTT
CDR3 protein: CASSFGQDEAFF

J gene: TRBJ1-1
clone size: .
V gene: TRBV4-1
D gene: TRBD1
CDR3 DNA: TGCGCCAGCAGCCAAGATAACAGGGGGTTCAACACTGAAGCTTTCTTT
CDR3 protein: CASSQDNRGFNTEAFF

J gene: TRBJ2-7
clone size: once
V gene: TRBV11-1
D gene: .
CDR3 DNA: TGTGCCAGCAGCTTAATCGACGAGCAGTACTTC
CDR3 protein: CASSLIDEQYF